A selection of T cell receptor beta chains follows, all from one sample in a study of blood T cell repertoires in COVID-19. TCRdb's copy holds only in-frame clones and misses some; the assay was immunoSEQ multiplex PCR. The data show roughly 160,000 clones, roughly 88% seen once. Sequenced: PBMCs or T cells enriched from blood (not recorded which). The origin of the receptors is an older woman who had recovered from COVID-19. Each CDR3 is given with its conserved first and last residue. Fields, in order: clone size, CDR3 length, J gene, D gene, V gene, CDR3 protein, CDR3 DNA. A D gene is named only where the DNA matches it firmly. Rows give clone size only sometimes, using once, few, many, or a class for an expanded clone.

NA	17	TRBJ2-1	TRBD1	TRBV4-1	CASSQETGTDLLNEQFF	TGCGCCAGCAGCCAGGAGACCGGGACAGACCTGTTGAATGAGCAGTTCTTC
NA	15	TRBJ1-6	TRBD1	TRBV11-2	CASSSQGANRSPLHF	TGTGCCAGCAGCTCACAGGGGGCGAATCGCTCACCCCTCCACTTT
once	13	TRBJ2-5	NA	TRBV19	CASSTTREETQYF	TGTGCCAGTAGTACAACTAGGGAAGAGACCCAGTACTTC
NA	15	TRBJ2-2	NA	TRBV6-5	CASRARRQNTGELFF	TGTGCCAGCAGAGCGAGGAGGCAAAACACCGGGGAGCTGTTTTTT
NA	16	TRBJ1-1	TRBD1	TRBV5-1	CASSVGQGPMNTEAFF	TGCGCCAGCAGCGTGGGACAGGGCCCCATGAACACTGAAGCTTTCTTT
NA	11	TRBJ2-1	NA	TRBV20-1	CSPVSYNEQFF	TGCAGTCCCGTCTCCTACAATGAGCAGTTCTTC
NA	14	TRBJ1-2	NA	TRBV6-5	CASSYGSTGSGYTF	TGTGCCAGCAGTTACGGATCTACAGGTTCAGGCTACACCTTC
NA	16	TRBJ2-7	NA	TRBV19	CASSKAWRRHSYEQYF	TGTGCCAGTAGTAAGGCTTGGCGGAGGCACTCCTACGAGCAGTACTTC
NA	14	TRBJ2-1	TRBD2	TRBV6-2/TRBV6-3	CASSYLGLAGGVFF	TGTGCCAGCAGTTACCTTGGACTAGCGGGGGGAGTTTTCTTC
NA	13	TRBJ2-7	TRBD1	TRBV6-6	CASKNRQGYEQYF	TGTGCCAGCAAGAACCGACAGGGGTACGAGCAGTACTTC
once	15	TRBJ2-1	NA	TRBV19	CASSTIYRLVNEQFF	TGTGCCAGTAGTACAATTTATCGACTAGTGAATGAGCAGTTCTTC
once	15	TRBJ2-7	TRBD1	TRBV5-1	CASNDRERGTYEQYF	TGCGCCAGCAATGACAGGGAAAGGGGCACCTACGAGCAGTACTTC
NA	17	TRBJ2-1	TRBD2	TRBV7-8	CASSLSASGGLYNEQFF	TGTGCCAGCAGCTTATCTGCTAGCGGGGGGTTATACAATGAGCAGTTCTTC
NA	15	TRBJ1-5	NA	TRBV7-2	CASSLGTVPNQPQHF	TGTGCCAGCAGCTTAGGAACAGTACCCAATCAGCCCCAGCATTTT
once	16	TRBJ2-7	TRBD2	TRBV7-3	CASSKHQAGNFYEQYF	TGTGCCAGCAGCAAACACCAAGCGGGAAATTTCTACGAGCAGTACTTC
NA	13	TRBJ1-2	NA	TRBV5-1	CASSLDIHYGYTF	TGCGCCAGCAGCCTGGACATACACTATGGCTACACCTTC
NA	15	TRBJ1-2	TRBD1	TRBV19	CASLSGQGINYGYTF	TGTGCCAGTTTAAGCGGACAGGGGATCAACTATGGCTACACCTTC
NA	17	TRBJ1-5	TRBD1	TRBV24-1	CATSDRDRGSNFQPQHF	TGTGCCACCAGTGACCGGGACAGGGGATCCAATTTTCAGCCCCAGCATTTT
once	13	TRBJ2-5	NA	TRBV19	CASSIWAQETQYF	TGTGCCAGTAGTATCTGGGCTCAAGAGACCCAGTACTTC
NA	16	TRBJ1-4	NA	TRBV5-1	CASSPRATGRDEKLFF	TGCGCCAGCAGCCCCCGTGCGACAGGAAGAGATGAAAAACTGTTTTTT
NA	15	TRBJ1-3	NA	TRBV5-6	CASSLIRGGTNTIYF	TGTGCCAGCAGCTTGATTCGGGGAGGCACGAACACCATATATTTT
NA	14	TRBJ2-5	NA	TRBV5-1	CASSLDRVKETQYF	TGCGCCAGCAGCTTGGACAGGGTAAAAGAGACCCAGTACTTC
NA	13	TRBJ2-7	TRBD1	TRBV7-9	CASGQANLYEQYF	TGTGCCAGCGGACAGGCAAATCTCTACGAGCAGTACTTC
once	14	TRBJ1-2	TRBD1	TRBV29-1	CSVEDTQGVGGYTF	TGCAGCGTTGAAGACACCCAGGGGGTTGGAGGCTACACCTTC
NA	13	TRBJ1-1	TRBD1	TRBV5-1	CASKQGTGTEAFF	TGCGCCAGCAAGCAGGGGACAGGCACTGAAGCTTTCTTT
NA	16	TRBJ1-1	NA	TRBV10-1	CASSDGGAGKSAEAFF	TGCGCCAGCAGTGATGGTGGGGCAGGAAAATCTGCTGAAGCTTTCTTT
NA	13	TRBJ2-1	TRBD2	TRBV10-3	CAIREGRATEQFF	TGTGCCATCCGGGAGGGGAGGGCCACTGAGCAGTTCTTC
few	15	TRBJ1-3	NA	TRBV27	CASSFGRGYGNTIYF	TGTGCCAGCAGTTTTGGGAGGGGCTATGGAAACACCATATATTTT
NA	16	TRBJ2-1	NA	TRBV6-9	CASGNPRGHTYNEQFF	TGTGCCAGCGGGAACCCGCGTGGACACACCTACAATGAGCAGTTCTTC
NA	14	TRBJ1-5	NA	TRBV19	CASSIGTDNQPQHF	TGTGCCAGTAGTATAGGGACAGACAATCAGCCCCAGCATTTT
NA	17	TRBJ1-3	NA	TRBV3-1/TRBV3-2	CASSQGDVASSGNTIYF	TGTGCCAGCAGCCAAGGCGATGTAGCATCCTCTGGAAACACCATATATTTT
NA	14	TRBJ1-1	TRBD1	TRBV28	CASSSAGQGSEAFF	TGTGCCAGCAGTTCGGCGGGACAGGGGAGTGAAGCTTTCTTT
NA	16	TRBJ2-1	TRBD1	TRBV4-1	CASSQDRGQGRDEQFF	TGCGCCAGCAGCCAAGATAGGGGACAGGGCAGGGATGAGCAGTTCTTC
few	16	TRBJ1-1	TRBD1	TRBV9	CASSVPRGTGDTEAFF	TGTGCCAGCAGCGTACCGAGGGGCACAGGGGACACTGAAGCTTTCTTT
few	14	TRBJ1-5	NA	TRBV21-1	CASSQQGPQEPQHF	TGTGCCAGCAGCCAACAGGGTCCCCAGGAGCCCCAGCATTTT
NA	14	TRBJ1-6	NA	TRBV11-2	CASSLRGQNSPLHF	TGTGCCAGCAGCCTCAGAGGACAGAATTCACCCCTCCACTTT
NA	15	TRBJ2-3	TRBD2	TRBV27	CASSIGLAGGNTQYF	TGTGCCAGCAGTATCGGACTAGCGGGAGGTAATACGCAGTATTTT
NA	16	TRBJ1-1	TRBD1	TRBV10-3	CAISESAGTVGTEAFF	TGTGCCATCAGTGAGTCCGCGGGGACAGTGGGTACTGAAGCTTTCTTT
once	14	TRBJ1-6	TRBD1	TRBV6-2/TRBV6-3	CASSQQGNNSPLHF	TGTGCCAGCAGCCAACAGGGGAATAATTCACCCCTCCACTTT
NA	14	TRBJ2-1	TRBD1	TRBV9	CASSAGQGNNEQFF	TGTGCCAGCAGCGCGGGACAGGGGAACAATGAGCAGTTCTTC
NA	14	TRBJ2-5	TRBD1	TRBV5-6	CASSLGQGQETQYF	TGTGCCAGCAGCTTGGGACAGGGTCAAGAGACCCAGTACTTC
NA	15	TRBJ2-5	TRBD2	TRBV4-1	CASSQGGGRGETQYF	TGCGCCAGCAGCCAAGGGGGGGGAAGGGGAGAGACCCAGTACTTC
NA	14	TRBJ2-2	NA	TRBV4-1	CASSLRLESGELFF	TGCGCCAGCAGCCTCAGACTAGAATCCGGGGAGCTGTTTTTT
NA	15	TRBJ1-1	TRBD1	TRBV7-3	CASSLKSGGNTEAFF	TGTGCCAGCAGCTTAAAGTCAGGGGGGAACACTGAAGCTTTCTTT